What follows are 32 T cell receptor beta chains derived from one specimen sequenced in a study of control samples from healthy donors and cancer patients. Clones were read by immunoSEQ multiplex PCR, and TCRdb kept only the in-frame ones, dropping some. The table shows 70,000 to 95,000 clones, with roughly 93% occurring only once. The sequenced sample was PBMCs. The receptors were sampled from a middle-aged woman with lung cancer.

The chain links TRBV16 to TRBJ1-5; D is unclear. V was trimmed by 3 bases and J by 1 base, leaving 7 bases between them. CDR3 length: 14 amino acids. Germline CDR1 KGHSY, CDR2 FQNENV. The CDR3, as DNA: TGTGCCAGCAGCCAGACCCGGAGCAATCAGCCCCAGCATTTT. Translated, it gives CASSQTRSNQPQHF.

The rearrangement links TRBV11-2 to TRBJ2-5, with a possible D match to TRBD2 (6 bases). V lost 6 bases, J lost 4 bases, and 15 bases lay in between. The CDR3 spans 14 residues. Germline assignment: CDR1 SGHAT and CDR2 FQNNGV. CDR3 DNA: TGTGCCAGCAGAGACAAACAGGAGGGAGAGACCCAGTACTTC. This translates into CASRDKQEGETQYF.

The chain recombines TRBV3-1 (or the pseudogene TRBV3-2) with TRBJ2-1, with 14 nucleotides matching TRBD2. J was trimmed by 7 bases and V by 6 bases; bases with no gene match: 2. The germline V gene has CDR1 LGHDT and CDR2 YNNKEL (reference sequence). The CDR3 extends over 14 amino acids. CDR3 sequence: CASRGTSGGNEQFF. CDR3 nucleotides: TGTGCCAGCAGAGGGACTAGCGGGGGAAATGAGCAGTTCTTC.

DNA of the CDR3: TGTGCCAGCAGTCCAAGCCAGGGGACAGGGAACGAAAAACTGTTTTTT. This sequence encodes CASSPSQGTGNEKLFF. The chain combines TRBV6-6 with TRBJ1-4; 9 bases line up with TRBD1. Looked up from germline, CDR1 is MNHNY and CDR2 is SVGAGI (reference sequence). V trimming: 5 bases; J trimming: 8 bases; junction bases outside the gene matches: 12. This CDR3 is 16 amino acids long.

The CDR3: CSVEEGTGVYEQYF. As DNA, the CDR3 is TGCAGCGTTGAAGAGGGGACAGGGGTATACGAGCAGTACTTC. The chain uses TRBV29-1 and TRBJ2-7; 10 bases align to TRBD1. Unmatched junction bases numbered 3, after V lost 0 bases and J lost 4 bases. The CDR3 covers 14 residues. Germline V gives CDR1 SQVTM, CDR2 ANQGSEA.

V and J are TRBV19 and TRBJ1-1, with 7 bases aligning to TRBD1. The CDR3 is 14 residues long. Losses at the gene ends were 8 bases for V and 4 bases for J; bases not matched to a gene: 10. Germline-derived CDR1 and CDR2 are LNHDA and SQIVND (reference sequence). For the CDR3, the DNA is TGTGCCAGTGCCCCGAGGCAGGGGGTCACTGAAGCTTTCTTT. Translation gives CASAPRQGVTEAFF. The whole variable domain, remainder taken from reference TRBV19 and TRBJ1-1, is DGGITQSPKYLFRKEGQNVTLSCEQNLNHDAMYWYRQDPGQGLRLIYYSQIVNDFQKGDIAEGYSVSREKKESFPLTVTSAQKNPTAFYLCASAPRQGVTEAFFGQGTRLTVV.

V and J are TRBV28 and TRBJ1-1; 9 bases agree with TRBD1. The V gene's germline CDR1 is MDHEN and CDR2 SYDVKM. V shed 11 bases, J shed 1 base, and the junction held 8 bases outside the gene matches. The CDR3 sequence is 14 residues long. The CDR3 here is CAGTGGAQNTEAFF. As DNA, the CDR3 is TGTGCCGGAACAGGGGGCGCCCAGAACACTGAAGCTTTCTTT.

The V and J genes are TRBV2 and TRBJ1-5, with TRBD1 matching 7 bases. CDR1 SNHLY and CDR2 FYNNEI come from the germline V gene. V lost 8 bases and J lost 2; bases outside the gene matches: 6. This CDR3 contains 14 residues. CDR3 region: CASQTGSGNQPQHF. For the CDR3, the DNA is TGTGCCAGCCAGACAGGGTCTGGCAATCAGCCCCAGCATTTT.

The chain couples TRBV9 to TRBJ2-1; TRBD2 aligns across 7 bases. Germline loops: CDR1 SGDLS, CDR2 YYNGEE. With V trimmed by 4 bases and J by 9 bases, 25 bases remained unmatched. This CDR3 contains 19 residues. CDR3 loop: CASSPTDAPTSLAAGEQFF. In nucleotides, the CDR3 is TGTGCCAGCAGCCCGACGGACGCTCCGACATCTCTAGCGGCCGGTGAGCAGTTCTTC. Using reference TRBV9 and TRBJ2-1 for the parts outside the CDR3, the full variable domain is DSGVTQTPKHLITATGQRVTLRCSPRSGDLSVYWYQQSLDQGLQFLIQYYNGEERAKGNILERFSAQQFPDLHSELNLSSLELGDSALYFCASSPTDAPTSLAAGEQFFGPGTRLTVL.

This chain joins TRBV2 and TRBJ1-5, with D uncertain. V was shortened by 1 base and J by 6 bases, with 13 bases between the two germline ends. The CDR3 consists of 15 residues. Germline V gene sequence: CDR1 SNHLY, CDR2 FYNNEI. DNA for the CDR3: TGTGCCAGCAGTGAAGATGAGTCAGGAGGTCAGCCCCAGCATTTT. Its translation is CASSEDESGGQPQHF.

This clone is a singleton in its sample. The chain combines TRBV11-2 with TRBJ1-1, with TRBD1 matching 10 bases. The CDR3 length is 13 residues. Germline trimming cut 4 bases from V and 6 bases from J; bases unmatched to any gene: 2. Germline V gene sequence: CDR1 SGHAT, CDR2 FQNNGV. The CDR3 protein is CASSSTGGSEAFF. The CDR3 nucleotides are TGTGCCAGCAGCTCGACAGGGGGCTCTGAAGCTTTCTTT.

This clone was recorded only once. The chain links TRBV4-2 to TRBJ1-1; TRBD1 matches 7 bases. V shed 2 bases, J shed 2 bases, and the junction held 11 bases outside the gene matches. CDR1 LGHNA and CDR2 YNFKEQ come from the germline V gene. The CDR3 is 17 residues long. CDR3 amino acids: CASSQSYRGVYNTEAFF. The DNA of the CDR3 is TGTGCCAGCAGCCAAAGTTACAGGGGAGTCTATAACACTGAAGCTTTCTTT.

The chain employs TRBV6-1 and TRBJ1-6; D remains ambiguous. The ends were cut back, 1 base at V and 9 bases at J, with 7 bases in the middle. Germline lookup yields CDR1 MNHNS and CDR2 SASEGT. The CDR3 length is 13 residues. The CDR3 DNA sequence: TGTGCCAGCAGTGAAGTTAATGGTTCACCCCTCCACTTT. Its protein product is CASSEVNGSPLHF.

The V gene is TRBV6-4, the J gene TRBJ2-3, with unresolved D. The CDR3 runs to 13 residues. Germline values: CDR1 MRHNA, CDR2 SNTAGT. The germline V and J ends were trimmed by 5 bases and 5 bases, with 11 bases remaining between them. The CDR3, as DNA: TGTGCCAGCAGTTCTACGTCGAAAGATACGCAGTATTTT. It specifies CASSSTSKDTQYF.

V is TRBV28 and J is TRBJ1-2; 7 nucleotides match TRBD1. The germline gives CDR1 MDHEN, CDR2 SYDVKM. The CDR3 spans 16 residues. V trimming: 6 bases; J trimming: 5 bases; junction bases outside the gene matches: 15. The CDR3 DNA reads as TGTGCCAGCAGCTTGCTCCCGGGACAGACCCTTTATGGCTACACCTTC. This encodes CASSLLPGQTLYGYTF.

The chain employs TRBV6-4 and TRBJ1-1; maybe TRBD1 (6 bases). CDR1 and CDR2 (germline): MRHNA, SNTAGT. The CDR3 contains 13 residues. Deletions cut 2 bases from V and 3 bases from J, with 7 bases between. CDR3 amino acids: CASSDNRDTEAFF. CDR3 sequence (DNA): TGTGCCAGCAGTGACAACAGGGACACTGAAGCTTTCTTT.

V is TRBV5-1 and J is TRBJ1-4; tentatively, D is TRBD1 (6 bases). Germline CDR1 is SGHRS and CDR2 is YFSETQ. Trimming stripped 2 bases from V and 7 bases from J, with 12 bases between. CDR3 length: 14 amino acids. CDR3: CASSLQGMGEKLFF. Written as DNA, the CDR3 is TGCGCCAGCAGCTTACAGGGCATGGGTGAAAAACTGTTTTTT. Based on the CDR3 plus reference TRBV5-1 and TRBJ1-4, the full variable domain is KAGVTQTPRYLIKTRGQQVTLSCSPISGHRSVSWYQQTPGQGLQFLFEYFSETQRNKGNFPGRFSGRQFSNSRSEMNVSTLELGDSALYLCASSLQGMGEKLFFGSGTQLSVL.

This clone has a single count. The chain recombines TRBV5-6 with TRBJ1-1; D not certain. Germline loops: CDR1 SGHDT, CDR2 YYEEEE. The V end was cut by 4 bases, the J end by 5 bases, with 21 bases between. The CDR3 covers 16 residues. CDR3 protein: CASSLRRTSVGTEAFF. The CDR3 nucleotides read TGTGCCAGCAGCCTTAGGCGAACATCGGTTGGGACTGAAGCTTTCTTT.

The CDR3 nucleotides read TGCGCCAGCAGGCTAGGACAGCCCTATAATTCACCCCTCCACTTT. Encoded protein: CASRLGQPYNSPLHF. J is TRBJ1-6 and V is TRBV5-1, with D perhaps TRBD1 (6 bases). The germline gives CDR1 SGHRS, CDR2 YFSETQ. The V gene lost 5 bases and the J gene lost 2 bases, with 11 bases spanning the gap. The CDR3 covers 15 residues.

This chain joins TRBV6-5 and TRBJ2-1, with 8 bases aligning to TRBD1. The CDR3 covers 12 residues. Looked up from germline, CDR1 is MNHEY and CDR2 is SVGAGI. The CDR3 DNA is TGTTCGACAGGGGAGTCCTACAATGAGCAGTTCTTC. It yields the protein CSTGESYNEQFF.

V and J are TRBV7-9 and TRBJ1-2, with D unclear. Trimming shortened V by 1 base and J by 2 bases, and 14 bases separated the two germline ends. The CDR3 runs 16 residues. Germline loops: CDR1 SEHNR, CDR2 FQNEAQ (reference sequence). The CDR3 DNA is TGTGCCAGCAGCTTAGAGGTCGTAGCCGGAAACTATGGCTACACCTTC. Translating gives CASSLEVVAGNYGYTF.

This chain uses TRBV30 with TRBJ2-7, with TRBD1 matching over 9 bases. CDR1 is GTSNPN, CDR2 SVGIG, per germline (reference sequence). The V and J ends lost 3 bases and 4 bases, in that order; junction bases with no gene match: 1. The length of the CDR3 is 12 residues. CDR3 region: CAWRGTGYEQYF. The CDR3 nucleotides are TGTGCCTGGAGGGGGACAGGGTACGAGCAGTACTTC.

Only one count was recorded for this clone. The final CDR3 position lacks the conserved phenylalanine or tryptophan, pointing to a likely read error. It is unclear where the CDR3 begins or ends on the DNA, so no DNA is shown, and the CDR3 is as TCRdb lists it. This chain connects TRBV20-1 to TRBJ1-1. The V gene's germline CDR1 is DFQATT and CDR2 SNEGSKA (reference sequence). Termini included, the CDR3 measures 8 amino acids. CDR3 sequence reads: CSAPRIAE.

The CDR3 DNA sequence: TGCGCCAGCAGCCAACTGAATAGGGGCTACACCTTC. It codes for CASSQLNRGYTF. The rearrangement links TRBV4-1 to TRBJ1-2; no firm D call. V was clipped by 2 bases and J by 8 bases, with 9 bases between them. Per the germline V gene, CDR1 is MGHRA and CDR2 is YSYEKL. The CDR3 has 12 residues.

The rearrangement uses TRBV6-5 and TRBJ1-2; possibly TRBD1 for D (6 bases). The CDR3 spans 16 residues. Germline CDR1 MNHEY, CDR2 SVGAGI. Trimming took off 6 bases at V and 1 base at J, with 18 bases between the two ends. The CDR3 region is CASSYGGHANNYGYTF. The CDR3 nucleotides read TGTGCCAGCAGCTACGGGGGCCACGCCAATAACTATGGCTACACCTTC.

The rearrangement joins TRBV14 to TRBJ2-2; D is uncertain. The CDR3 contains 14 residues. Germline-derived CDR1 and CDR2 are SGHDN and FVKESK. The germline V and J ends were trimmed by 1 base and 5 bases, with 8 bases remaining between them. The CDR3 DNA follows: TGTGCCAGCAGCCAAGGGGGTCATACCGGGGAGCTGTTTTTT. Translated: CASSQGGHTGELFF.

Written as DNA, the CDR3 is TGCAGCGTTCCCGGGCCTCTGGAGGCTTTCTTT. Its protein is CSVPGPLEAFF. The chain combines TRBV29-1 with TRBJ1-1; D is unresolved. CDR1 is SQVTM, CDR2 ANQGSEA, per germline. This CDR3 spans 11 amino acids. Trimming left V 5 bases short and J 11 bases short, with 15 bases between.

This chain uses TRBV5-8 with TRBJ2-1; 10 bases are shared with TRBD2. Germline lookup yields CDR1 SGHTS and CDR2 YDEGEE. The CDR3 runs to 15 residues. The J segment lost 3 bases and the V segment lost 0 bases, leaving 0 bases of the junction unmatched. CDR3 in DNA: TGTGCCAGCAGCTTGGGGACTAGCGGCTACAATGAGCAGTTCTTC. Translated: CASSLGTSGYNEQFF.

Only one count was recorded for this clone. The chain has TRBV2 and TRBJ1-1; no reliable D call. The germline gives CDR1 SNHLY, CDR2 FYNNEI. There are 13 residues in the CDR3. Trimming removed 5 bases from V and 4 bases from J, with 11 bases in between. CDR3 sequence (DNA): TGTGCCAGCAGTTCTACCTGGAGCACTGAAGCTTTCTTT. Translated, it gives CASSSTWSTEAFF.

The chain uses TRBV19 and TRBJ1-1; 10 nucleotides match TRBD1. The CDR3 contains 15 residues. V trimming: 3 bases; J trimming: 6 bases; junction bases outside the gene matches: 7. Germline assignment: CDR1 LNHDA and CDR2 SQIVND (reference sequence). The chain's CDR3 is CASSMWGQGSAEAFF. As DNA, the CDR3 is TGTGCCAGTAGTATGTGGGGACAGGGGTCGGCTGAAGCTTTCTTT.

The table lists this clone with a count of one. V gene TRBV4-1 combines with J gene TRBJ2-3, with D tentatively TRBD2 (6 bases). This CDR3 spans 18 amino acids. Germline V lookup: CDR1 MGHRA, CDR2 YSYEKL. Trimming took 1 base from V and 6 from J, leaving 23 bases between them. The CDR3 DNA reads as TGCGCCAGCAGCCAAGCCCCGGACGTCCGGGTGGGGAGGGATACGCAGTATTTT. It yields the protein CASSQAPDVRVGRDTQYF.

The rearrangement links TRBV6-5 to TRBJ1-2; D gene uncertain. The V end lost 5 bases, the J end lost 8 bases, and 18 bases lay between the germline ends. The CDR3 length is 14 residues. The V gene's germline CDR1 is MNHEY and CDR2 SVGAGI. Here the CDR3 reads CASSTRTTEGGYTF. The CDR3 DNA reads as TGTGCCAGCAGTACACGGACGACGGAAGGAGGCTACACCTTC.